This T cell receptor beta chain was captured by sequencing in a study of STAT5B mutations in CD4+ large granular lymphocyte leukemia. Profiling relied on immunoSEQ multiplex PCR, and the TCRdb table lists in-frame clones only, not all of them. The sample contains approximately 31,000 clones, roughly 72% of which appear only once. Notes on the study in general: 8/27 top patient clones versus 2/35 control clones were TRBV06-family. Main leukemic clonotypes were patient-specific, but roughly 26% appeared at low frequency elsewhere. Patient CD4-sorted repertoires stayed more clonal than healthy ones after leukemic-clone removal.

Germline V gives CDR1 SGHRS, CDR2 YFSETQ. The CDR3 contains 15 residues. V lost 1 base, J lost 1 base, and 4 bases stayed unmatched. This clone was counted between two and nine times. What it binds is unknown. Material: CD4+ T cells from blood buffy coats. The gene calls are TRBV5-1 and TRBJ1-1; 7 nucleotides match TRBD1. The origin of this receptor is a human donor in good health. The CDR3 DNA follows: TGCGCCAGCAGCTTGACAGGGGCGGCGAACACTGAAGCTTTCTTT. This encodes CASSLTGAANTEAFF.